This T cell receptor (beta chain) was captured in a study of T cells in Graves' hyperthyroidism and ophthalmopathy. Study outcomes and limitations: The model made its ophthalmopathy prediction, and onset followed a median 6.5 months later.

Amplification of TCR beta CDR3 regions was performed using RNA transcripts as template. The HTBI primer set served for first-round RT-PCR of the TCR CDR3. TCRdb re-called the multiplex PCR reads through MiXCR, storing one row per CDR3 protein. The top ten clones hold roughly 32% of a sample with under 250,000 distinct CDR3 sequences, approximately 25% of them seen once. This clonotype was observed at least ten times. Antigen: not known. J gave up 6 bases and V 7 bases, and 10 bases lay outside the gene matches. This CDR3 region has 14 residues. What was sequenced was blood. The rearrangement links TRBV12-3 or TRBV12-4 to TRBJ2-7; 9 positions agree with TRBD2. The sequence derives from a woman in her 40s with Graves' ophthalmopathy. In DNA form, the CDR3 reads TGTGCCAGCAACTGGGGACTAGCCGGACCCGAGCAGTACTTC. Translating gives CASNWGLAGPEQYF.